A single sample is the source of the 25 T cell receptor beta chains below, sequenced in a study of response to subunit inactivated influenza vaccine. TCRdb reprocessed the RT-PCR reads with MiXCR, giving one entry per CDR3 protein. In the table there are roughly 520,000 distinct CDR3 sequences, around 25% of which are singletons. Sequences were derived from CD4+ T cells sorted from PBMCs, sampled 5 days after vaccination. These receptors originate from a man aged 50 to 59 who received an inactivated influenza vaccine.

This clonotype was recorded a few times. The CDR3: CASSLVAGSFTDTQYF. The DNA for the CDR3 is TGCGCCAGCAGCTTGGTAGCGGGGTCTTTCACAGATACGCAGTATTTT. The chain combines TRBV5-1 with TRBJ2-3; TRBD2 matches at 8 bases. The CDR3 has 16 amino acids. Germline CDR1 SGHRS, CDR2 YFSETQ. Unmatched junction bases numbered 5, after V lost 0 bases and J lost 2 bases.

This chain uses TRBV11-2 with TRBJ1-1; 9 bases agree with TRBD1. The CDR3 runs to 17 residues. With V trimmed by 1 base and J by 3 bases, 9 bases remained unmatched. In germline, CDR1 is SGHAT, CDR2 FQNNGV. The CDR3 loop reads CASSLGYRDREDTEAFF. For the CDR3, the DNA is TGTGCCAGCAGCTTAGGATATAGGGACAGGGAAGACACTGAAGCTTTCTTT.

CDR3 in DNA: TGTGCCAGCAGCTTGGGTGTAGTGTATGAGCAGTTCTTC. Its protein is CASSLGVVYEQFF. This chain joins TRBV7-2 and TRBJ2-1; D is unresolved. The CDR3 covers 13 residues. Trimming pared 3 bases from V and 8 bases from J, leaving 11 bases between. Germline CDR1 is SGHTA and CDR2 is FQGNSA.

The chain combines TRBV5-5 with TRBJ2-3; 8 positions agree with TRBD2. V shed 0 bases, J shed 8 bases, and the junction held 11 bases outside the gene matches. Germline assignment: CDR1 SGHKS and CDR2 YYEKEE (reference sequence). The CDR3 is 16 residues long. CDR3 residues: CASSLAGGSGESTQYF. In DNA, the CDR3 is TGTGCCAGCAGCTTGGCGGGGGGTAGCGGGGAGTCTACGCAGTATTTT.

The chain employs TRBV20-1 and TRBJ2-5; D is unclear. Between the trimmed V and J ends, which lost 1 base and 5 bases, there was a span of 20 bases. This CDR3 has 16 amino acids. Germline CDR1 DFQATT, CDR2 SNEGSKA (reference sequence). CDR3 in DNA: TGCAGTGCTAGAGGGTCTAGAAGCCCTTTCAAGGAGACCCAGTACTTC. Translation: CSARGSRSPFKETQYF.

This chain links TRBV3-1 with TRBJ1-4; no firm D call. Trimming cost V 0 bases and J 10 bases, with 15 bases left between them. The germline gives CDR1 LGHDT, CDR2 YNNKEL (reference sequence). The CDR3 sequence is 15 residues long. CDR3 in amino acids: CASSQDWSPGGKLFF. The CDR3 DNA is TGTGCCAGCAGCCAAGACTGGAGCCCGGGAGGAAAACTGTTTTTT.

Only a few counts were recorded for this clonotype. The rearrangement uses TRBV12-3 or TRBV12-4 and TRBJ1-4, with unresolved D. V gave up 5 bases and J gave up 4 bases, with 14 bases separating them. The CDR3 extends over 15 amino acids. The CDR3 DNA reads TGTGCCAGCAGTAGCGTTGGGCGAGATAATGAAAAACTGTTTTTT. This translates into CASSSVGRDNEKLFF.

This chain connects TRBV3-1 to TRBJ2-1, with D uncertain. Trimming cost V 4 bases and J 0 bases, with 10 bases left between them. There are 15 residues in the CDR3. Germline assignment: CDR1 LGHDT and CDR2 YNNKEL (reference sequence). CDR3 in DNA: TGTGCCAGCAGCCCGACGACACTCTCCTACAATGAGCAGTTCTTC. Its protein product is CASSPTTLSYNEQFF.

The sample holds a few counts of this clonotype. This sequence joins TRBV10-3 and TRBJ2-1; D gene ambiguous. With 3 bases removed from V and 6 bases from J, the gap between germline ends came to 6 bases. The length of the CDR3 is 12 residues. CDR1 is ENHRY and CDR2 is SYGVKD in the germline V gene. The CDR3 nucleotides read TGTGCCATCAGTGACCTTGGCAATGAGCAGTTCTTC. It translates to CAISDLGNEQFF.

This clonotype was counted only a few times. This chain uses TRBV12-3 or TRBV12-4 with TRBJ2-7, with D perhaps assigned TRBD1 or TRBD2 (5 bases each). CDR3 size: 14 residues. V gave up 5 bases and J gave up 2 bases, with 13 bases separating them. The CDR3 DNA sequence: TGTGCCAGCAGTCGCTCCGAGGGACCCTACGAGCAGTACTTC. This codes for CASSRSEGPYEQYF.

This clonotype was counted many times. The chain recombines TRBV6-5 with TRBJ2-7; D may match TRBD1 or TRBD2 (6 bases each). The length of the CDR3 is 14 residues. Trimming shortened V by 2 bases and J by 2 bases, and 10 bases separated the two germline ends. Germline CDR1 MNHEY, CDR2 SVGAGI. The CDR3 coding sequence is TGTGCCAGCAGTTACGGCGGGACAACCTACGAGCAGTACTTC. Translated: CASSYGGTTYEQYF.

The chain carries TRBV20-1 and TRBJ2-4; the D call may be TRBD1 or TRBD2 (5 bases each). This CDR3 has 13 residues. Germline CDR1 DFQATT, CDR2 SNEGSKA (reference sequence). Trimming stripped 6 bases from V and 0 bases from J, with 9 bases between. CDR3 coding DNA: TGCAGTGCCGGGGACCTAGCCAAAAACATTCAGTACTTC. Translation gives CSAGDLAKNIQYF.

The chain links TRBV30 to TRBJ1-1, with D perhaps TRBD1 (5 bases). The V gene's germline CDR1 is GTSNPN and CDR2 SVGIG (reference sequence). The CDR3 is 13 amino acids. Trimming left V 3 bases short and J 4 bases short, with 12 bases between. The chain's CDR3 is CAWRAWGSTEAFF. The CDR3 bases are TGTGCCTGGAGGGCGTGGGGGAGCACTGAAGCTTTCTTT.

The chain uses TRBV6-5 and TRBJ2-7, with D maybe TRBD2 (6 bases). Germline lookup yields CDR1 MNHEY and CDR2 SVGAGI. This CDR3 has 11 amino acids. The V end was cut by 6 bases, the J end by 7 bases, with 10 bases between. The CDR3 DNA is TGTGCCAGCAGAAGGGCGGGGGAGCAGTACTTC. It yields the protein CASRRAGEQYF.

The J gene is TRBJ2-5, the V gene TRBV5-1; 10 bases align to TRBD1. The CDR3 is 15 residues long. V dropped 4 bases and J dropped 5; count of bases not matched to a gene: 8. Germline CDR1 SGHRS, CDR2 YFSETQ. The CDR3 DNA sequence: TGCGCCAGCAGCACTGACAGGGGGCCTTTGGAGACCCAGTACTTC. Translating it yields CASSTDRGPLETQYF.

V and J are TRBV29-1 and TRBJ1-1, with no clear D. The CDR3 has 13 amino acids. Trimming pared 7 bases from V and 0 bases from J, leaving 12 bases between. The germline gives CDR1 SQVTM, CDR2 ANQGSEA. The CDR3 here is CSATGSMNTEAFF. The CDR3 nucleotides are TGCAGCGCCACCGGGAGCATGAACACTGAAGCTTTCTTT. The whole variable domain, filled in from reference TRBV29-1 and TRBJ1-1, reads SAVISQKPSRDICQRGTSLTIQCQVDSQVTMMFWYRQQPGQSLTLIATANQGSEATYESGFVIDKFPISRPNLTFSTLTVSNMSPEDSSIYLCSATGSMNTEAFFGQGTRLTVV.

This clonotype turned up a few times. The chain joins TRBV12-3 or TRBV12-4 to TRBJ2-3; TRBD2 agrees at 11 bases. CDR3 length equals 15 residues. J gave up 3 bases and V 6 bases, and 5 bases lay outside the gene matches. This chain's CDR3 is CASSPSGGLTDTQYF. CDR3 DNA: TGTGCCAGCAGCCCTAGCGGGGGGCTGACAGATACGCAGTATTTT.

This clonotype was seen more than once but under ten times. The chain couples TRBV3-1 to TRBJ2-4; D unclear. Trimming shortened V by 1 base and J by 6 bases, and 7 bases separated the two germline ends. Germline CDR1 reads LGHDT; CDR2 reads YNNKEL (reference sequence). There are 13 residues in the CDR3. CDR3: CASSQVERNIQYF. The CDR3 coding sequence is TGTGCCAGCAGCCAAGTCGAACGAAACATTCAGTACTTC.

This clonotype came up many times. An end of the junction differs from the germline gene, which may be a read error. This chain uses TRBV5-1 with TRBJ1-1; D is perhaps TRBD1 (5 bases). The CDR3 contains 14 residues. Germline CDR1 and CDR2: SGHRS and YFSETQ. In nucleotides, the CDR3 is TGTGCCAGCAGCTTGGGCGGGGCGAACACTGAAGCTTTCTTT. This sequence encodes CASSLGGANTEAFF.

CDR3 loop: CSARRGTGQIYGYTF. DNA of the CDR3: TGCAGTGCTAGGAGGGGAACGGGACAGATCTATGGCTACACCTTC. The chain has TRBV20-1 and TRBJ1-2; 7 nucleotides match TRBD1. CDR1 DFQATT and CDR2 SNEGSKA come from the germline V gene (reference sequence). The V segment lost 3 bases and the J segment 4 bases; nucleotides outside the gene matches: 11. CDR3 length: 15 amino acids.

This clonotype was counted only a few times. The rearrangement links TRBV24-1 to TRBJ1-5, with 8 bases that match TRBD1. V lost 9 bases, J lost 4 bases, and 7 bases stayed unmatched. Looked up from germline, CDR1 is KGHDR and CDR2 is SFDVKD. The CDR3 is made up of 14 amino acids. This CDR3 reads CATGDRGYNQPQHF. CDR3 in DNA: TGTGCCACCGGAGACAGGGGTTATAATCAGCCCCAGCATTTT.

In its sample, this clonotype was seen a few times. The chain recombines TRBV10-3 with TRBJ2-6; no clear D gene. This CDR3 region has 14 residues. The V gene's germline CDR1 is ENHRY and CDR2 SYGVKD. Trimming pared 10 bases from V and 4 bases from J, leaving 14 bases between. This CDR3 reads CATLDIAGANVLTF. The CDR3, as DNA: TGTGCCACCTTAGACATTGCCGGGGCCAACGTCCTGACTTTC.

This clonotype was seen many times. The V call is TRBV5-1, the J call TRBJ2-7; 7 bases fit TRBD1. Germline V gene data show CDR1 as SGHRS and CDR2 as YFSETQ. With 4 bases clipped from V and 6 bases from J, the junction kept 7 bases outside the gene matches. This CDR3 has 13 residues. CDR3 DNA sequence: TGCGCCAGCAGCCTGGACAGGAATAGCGAGCAGTACTTC. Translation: CASSLDRNSEQYF.

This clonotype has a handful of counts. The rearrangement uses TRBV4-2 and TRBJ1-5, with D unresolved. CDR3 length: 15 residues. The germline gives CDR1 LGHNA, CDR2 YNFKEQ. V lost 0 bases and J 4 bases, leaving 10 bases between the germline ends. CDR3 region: CASSQDSTANQPQHF. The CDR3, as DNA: TGTGCCAGCAGCCAAGATAGTACAGCGAATCAGCCCCAGCATTTT.

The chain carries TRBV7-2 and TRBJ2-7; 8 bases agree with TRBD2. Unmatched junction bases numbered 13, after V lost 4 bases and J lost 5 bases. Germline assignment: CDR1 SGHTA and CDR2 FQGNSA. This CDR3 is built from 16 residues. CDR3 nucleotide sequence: TGTGCCAGCAGCTCCATCCTTGGGACTAGTATCCACGAGCAGTACTTC. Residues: CASSSILGTSIHEQYF.